Below are 21 T cell receptor beta chains sequenced from a single sample in a study of cytomegalovirus exposure and HLA in healthy donors. The PCR ran on 60 Vbeta and 13 Jbeta primers. The assay was immunoSEQ multiplex PCR, and TCRdb's table has in-frame clones only and misses some. This sample's clone table lists over 60,000 clones. The sample taken for sequencing was PBMCs. The source of these receptors is a female donor in good health and CMV-seropositive.

The chain recombines TRBV28 with TRBJ1-2; 8 positions match TRBD1. The CDR3 is 15 residues long. V shed 3 bases, J shed 8 bases, and the junction held 11 bases outside the gene matches. Germline V gene lookup returns CDR1 MDHEN and CDR2 SYDVKM. This CDR3 reads CASSFLAGGVGGYTF. The CDR3 coding sequence is TGTGCCAGCAGTTTCCTGGCAGGGGGCGTAGGAGGCTACACCTTC.

This rearrangement joins TRBV11-2 to TRBJ2-7, with 9 bases identical to TRBD1. The CDR3 contains 14 residues. Germline V gives CDR1 SGHAT, CDR2 FQNNGV. The V gene end was trimmed by 5 bases and the J gene end by 6 bases; junction bases not matched to a gene: 8. Here the CDR3 reads CASSPITGGVEQYF. The CDR3 coding sequence is TGTGCCAGCAGCCCAATTACAGGGGGCGTCGAGCAGTACTTC.

This chain uses TRBV7-2 with TRBJ2-6, with 8 positions matching TRBD1. The length of the CDR3 is 16 residues. From germline, CDR1 is SGHTA and CDR2 FQGNSA. Unmatched junction bases numbered 7, after V lost 5 bases and J lost 4 bases. The CDR3 spells CASSTRTGRGANVLTF. CDR3 nucleotide sequence: TGTGCCAGCAGCACCCGGACAGGGAGAGGGGCCAACGTCCTGACTTTC.

The chain carries TRBV6-5 and TRBJ2-5; tentative D call: TRBD1 (6 bases). The CDR3 extends over 14 amino acids. Germline V lookup: CDR1 MNHEY, CDR2 SVGAGI. Trimming left V 5 bases short and J 4 bases short, with 14 bases between. Here the CDR3 reads CASSQDRLAETQYF. CDR3 DNA: TGTGCCAGCAGTCAAGACAGGCTAGCAGAGACCCAGTACTTC.

The V call is TRBV28, the J call TRBJ1-4; D gene ambiguous. V shed 7 bases and J shed 0 bases, with 12 bases lying between them. There are 15 residues in the CDR3. The germline CDR1 and CDR2 sequences are MDHEN and SYDVKM. In DNA form, the CDR3 reads TGTGCCAGCACCCACTCCGGGGCAACTAATGAAAAACTGTTTTTT. Its protein is CASTHSGATNEKLFF.

This chain links TRBV19 with TRBJ1-2, with D hard to call. The germline gives CDR1 LNHDA, CDR2 SQIVND (reference sequence). V was clipped by 4 bases and J by 1 base, with 10 bases between them. This CDR3 is 14 amino acids long. This CDR3 reads CASSKPGVNYGYTF. The CDR3 nucleotides are TGTGCCAGTAGTAAGCCGGGAGTTAACTATGGCTACACCTTC.

The V gene is TRBV5-6, the J gene TRBJ2-5; 9 bases align to TRBD1. V lost 1 base to trimming and J lost 4 bases; unmatched junction nucleotides: 2. There are 14 residues in the CDR3. The germline V gene encodes CDR1 SGHDT and CDR2 YYEEEE. In DNA, the CDR3 is TGTGCCAGCAGCTTGCAGGACAGGGGAGAGACCCAGTACTTC. Amino acid sequence: CASSLQDRGETQYF.

The V and J genes are TRBV18 and TRBJ1-3; D may be TRBD1 (6 bases). CDR3 length equals 13 residues. Per the germline V gene, CDR1 is KGHSH and CDR2 is LQKENI. Trimming pared 4 bases from V and 5 bases from J, leaving 9 bases between. The CDR3 here is CASSQGERNTIYF. The CDR3 nucleotides read TGTGCCAGCTCACAGGGGGAGAGAAACACCATATATTTT.

This rearrangement joins TRBV27 to TRBJ2-1; 8 nucleotides line up with TRBD2. V dropped 2 bases and J dropped 8; count of bases not matched to a gene: 5. This CDR3 is 14 amino acids long. Germline CDR1 is MNHEY and CDR2 is SMNVEV (reference sequence). CDR3 amino acids: CASSLPGGPYEQFF. CDR3 nucleotides: TGTGCCAGCAGTTTACCGGGAGGGCCGTATGAGCAGTTCTTC.

This chain joins TRBV7-2 and TRBJ1-3; 10 nucleotides line up with TRBD1. This CDR3 is built from 20 residues. The V and J ends lost 0 bases and 7 bases, in that order; junction bases with no gene match: 18. Germline V lookup: CDR1 SGHTA, CDR2 FQGNSA. The CDR3, as DNA: TGTGCCAGCAGCTTAGCGACCATCCGGACAGGGGGGAGTTCGCGCAACACCATATATTTT. Protein: CASSLATIRTGGSSRNTIYF.

The chain joins TRBV4-3 to TRBJ1-4; no definite D call. The CDR3 is made up of 16 amino acids. The V end was cut by 2 bases, the J end by 0 bases, with 10 bases between. Germline CDR1 LGHNA, CDR2 YSLEER. The CDR3 protein is CASSQYLLATNEKLFF. The CDR3 coding sequence is TGCGCCAGCAGCCAATACCTACTTGCAACTAATGAAAAACTGTTTTTT.

This sequence joins TRBV19 and TRBJ2-5; 9 positions match TRBD1. V was clipped by 4 bases and J by 13 bases; unmatched bases: 10. This CDR3 region has 13 residues. Germline CDR1 LNHDA, CDR2 SQIVND (reference sequence). CDR3 loop: CASSTRTGEIGYF. Written as DNA, the CDR3 is TGTGCCAGTAGTACCCGGACAGGGGAAATTGGGTACTTC.

V gene TRBV9 combines with J gene TRBJ2-2; TRBD2 might be the D (5 bases). Deletions cut 6 bases from V and 7 bases from J, with 16 bases between. Germline CDR1 SGDLS, CDR2 YYNGEE. The CDR3 runs 14 residues. The CDR3 DNA reads TGTGCCAGCACCGGAGGACGTCTTGGCGGGGAGCTGTTTTTT. Translation gives CASTGGRLGGELFF.

This chain joins TRBV6-5 and TRBJ2-5, with D perhaps TRBD1 (5 bases). Germline CDR1 is MNHEY and CDR2 is SVGAGI. The CDR3 covers 15 residues. Trimming took off 4 bases at V and 3 bases at J, with 15 bases between the two ends. CDR3 DNA sequence: TGTGCCAGCAGTTTTAGTGGCAGGGCTGAAGAGACCCAGTACTTC. Its protein is CASSFSGRAEETQYF.

The chain combines TRBV7-8 with TRBJ2-7; D is possibly TRBD2 (6 bases). Germline CDR1 SGHVS, CDR2 FQNEAQ. CDR3 size: 13 residues. The V end lost 0 bases, the J end lost 3 bases, and 6 bases lay between the germline ends. The CDR3 loop reads CASSLAGGYEQYF. CDR3 nucleotide sequence: TGTGCCAGCAGCTTAGCGGGAGGCTACGAGCAGTACTTC.

The gene calls are TRBV27 and TRBJ2-1, with 9 positions matching TRBD1. The CDR3 runs to 14 residues. Germline-derived CDR1 and CDR2 are MNHEY and SMNVEV (reference sequence). Trimming at V came to 4 bases and at J to 7 bases, leaving 5 bases not matched to a gene. CDR3 DNA sequence: TGTGCCAGCAGTTGGGGGGACAGGGATAATGAGCAGTTCTTC. It codes for CASSWGDRDNEQFF.

V usage is TRBV7-6 and J usage is TRBJ2-1; no clear D. V gave up 6 bases and J gave up 11 bases, with 17 bases separating them. The CDR3 covers 13 residues. Looked up from germline, CDR1 is SGHVS and CDR2 is FNYEAQ. CDR3 region: CASSLNRGEKQFF. In DNA form, the CDR3 reads TGTGCCAGCAGTTTGAACCGAGGAGAGAAGCAGTTCTTC. Full variable domain (remainder filled in from reference TRBV7-6 and TRBJ2-1): GAGVSQSPRYKVTKRGQDVALRCDPISGHVSLYWYRQALGQGPEFLTYFNYEAQQDKSGLPNDRFSAERPEGSISTLTIQRTEQRDSAMYRCASSLNRGEKQFFGPGTRLTVL.

CDR3 DNA: TGTGCCTGGAGAGGGGAGAACACTGAAGCTTTCTTT. It encodes CAWRGENTEAFF. V and J are TRBV30 and TRBJ1-1; tentatively, D is TRBD1 (5 bases). This CDR3 has 12 amino acids. Germline values: CDR1 GTSNPN, CDR2 SVGIG (reference sequence). Trimming cost V 3 bases and J 1 base, with 6 bases left between them.

The chain carries TRBV19 and TRBJ2-5; weak D call: TRBD1 (7 bases). This CDR3 is 15 amino acids long. V was trimmed by 5 bases and J by 4 bases, leaving 17 bases between them. The germline gives CDR1 LNHDA, CDR2 SQIVND (reference sequence). The CDR3 nucleotides read TGTGCCAGTAGTCGAGACAGGGCGGGGAGAGAGACCCAGTACTTC. Protein product: CASSRDRAGRETQYF.

This sequence joins TRBV4-3 and TRBJ2-7, with TRBD1 matching over 11 bases. The CDR3 extends over 15 amino acids. Germline V gene lookup returns CDR1 LGHNA and CDR2 YSLEER. Trimming at V came to 0 bases and at J to 5 bases, leaving 3 bases not matched to a gene. CDR3 in DNA: TGCGCCAGCAGCCAAGATGGGACAGGGGGGGACGAGCAGTACTTC. Translated, it gives CASSQDGTGGDEQYF.

The chain has TRBV18 and TRBJ2-1; 10 bases agree with TRBD2. This CDR3 comprises 14 residues. Germline CDR1 and CDR2: KGHSH and LQKENI. After removal of 3 bases from V and 11 bases from J, the junction contained 7 bases not matched to a gene. CDR3 nucleotides: TGTGCCAGCTCACCCTCCTCTAGCGGGGGTCAGCAGTTCTTC. Protein: CASSPSSSGGQQFF.